This record covers a single TCR beta chain. CDR3 length: 16 amino acids. Germline CDR1 MDHEN, CDR2 SYDVKM. The germline V and J ends were trimmed by 3 bases and 7 bases, with 21 bases remaining between them. These data come from a study of control samples from healthy donors and cancer patients. Clones were sequenced by immunoSEQ multiplex PCR, and TCRdb holds only the in-frame ones, with some missing. The sample has about 10,000 clones; roughly 93% are singletons. This chain joins TRBV28 and TRBJ1-2, with D possibly being TRBD1 (5 bases). The sample comprised PBMCs. The sequence came from a man aged 60 to 69 with colorectal cancer. The CDR3 DNA reads as TGTGCCAGCAGTTTTTGGGCTGTGGGAGGGGCAGGTGGCTACACCTTC. Translated, it gives CASSFWAVGGAGGYTF.